This is a list of T cell receptor beta chains from one sample in a study of graft-versus-host responses after intestinal transplantation. No antigen has been assigned to these receptors. Sequenced by immunoSEQ multiplex PCR; TCRdb stores in-frame clones only, minus some. Here the sample spans around 90,000 clones, around 93% being singletons. Here the sequenced sample was unstimulated CD8+ T cells sorted from spleen or lymph node cells, taken before intestinal transplant. These TCRs come from a human donor who received an intestinal transplant. Both conserved end residues are part of each CDR3. A D gene is named only where the DNA matches it firmly. Clone sizes are given selectively: once, few, many, or a class where the clone is expanded.

abundance	v_gene	j_gene	d_gene	CDR3aa	CDR3nt
.	TRBV2	TRBJ1-5	.	CASSEGEGGVNQPQHF	TGTGCCAGCAGTGAAGGGGAGGGGGGTGTCAATCAGCCCCAGCATTTT
once	TRBV10-1	TRBJ1-2	TRBD1	CASICWTGEPYGYTF	TGCGCCAGCATATGTTGGACAGGGGAACCCTATGGCTACACCTTC
.	TRBV28	TRBJ2-3	TRBD2	CASSLAAGTSGRALDTQYF	TGTGCCAGCAGTTTAGCGGCGGGGACTAGCGGGAGGGCCCTAGATACGCAGTATTTT
.	TRBV14	TRBJ1-6	TRBD1	CASSHPGTGRSPLHF	TGTGCCAGCAGCCATCCCGGGACAGGGCGGTCACCCCTCCACTTT
.	TRBV7-9	TRBJ2-3	TRBD2	CASSFGLAGGDTQYF	TGTGCCAGCAGCTTCGGACTAGCGGGAGGGGATACGCAGTATTTT
.	TRBV4-2	TRBJ2-7	TRBD2	CASSQIRLAVYEQYF	TGTGCCAGCAGCCAAATCCGACTAGCAGTCTACGAGCAGTACTTC
.	TRBV10-2	TRBJ1-1	TRBD1	CASRGTGVEAFF	TGCGCCAGCAGAGGGACAGGGGTTGAAGCTTTCTTT
.	TRBV6-4	TRBJ1-2	TRBD1	CASSHTGGAYGYTF	TGTGCCAGCAGCCACACAGGGGGAGCCTATGGCTACACCTTC
.	TRBV27	TRBJ2-7	TRBD2	CASSHIFGEGREQYF	TGTGCCAGCAGTCATATCTTTGGGGAGGGACGCGAGCAGTACTTC
.	TRBV9	TRBJ2-1	TRBD1	CASSVDRGYEQFF	TGTGCCAGCAGCGTGGACAGGGGCTATGAGCAGTTCTTC
.	TRBV5-6	TRBJ2-7	TRBD2	CASSFGPSGIDEQYF	TGTGCCAGCAGCTTCGGTCCTAGCGGTATCGACGAGCAGTACTTC
.	TRBV4-3	TRBJ2-1	TRBD1	CASSATGGVYNEQFF	TGCGCCAGCAGCGCGACAGGGGGCGTCTACAATGAGCAGTTCTTC
.	TRBV27	TRBJ2-7	TRBD2	CASSLGTSGRHEQYF	TGTGCCAGCAGTTTAGGGACTAGCGGGAGACACGAGCAGTACTTC
.	TRBV7-2	TRBJ1-5	.	CASSLPPHEAGANQPQHF	TGTGCCAGCAGCTTACCCCCCCATGAGGCAGGGGCCAATCAGCCCCAGCATTTT
.	TRBV5-4	TRBJ1-6	.	CASSQGTLSPLHF	TGTGCCAGCAGCCAGGGTACCCTTTCACCCCTCCACTTT
.	TRBV30	TRBJ2-1	TRBD1	CAWRDRGLYNEQFF	TGTGCCTGGCGCGACAGGGGGCTCTACAATGAGCAGTTCTTC
.	TRBV19	TRBJ1-1	.	CASSIEVAGTEAFF	TGTGCCAGTAGTATTGAGGTCGCGGGAACTGAAGCTTTCTTT
once	TRBV10-2	TRBJ2-1	.	CASSVSGAYNEQFF	TGCGCCAGCAGCGTCAGCGGAGCGTACAATGAGCAGTTCTTC
.	TRBV30	TRBJ2-5	.	CAWSAGGDQETQYF	TGTGCCTGGAGTGCTGGCGGAGACCAAGAGACCCAGTACTTC
once	TRBV11-2	TRBJ2-5	.	CASSLEYTPSETQYF	TGTGCCAGCAGCTTAGAGTACACCCCGTCAGAGACCCAGTACTTC
.	TRBV28	TRBJ2-2	TRBD2	CASSFLAGGIGTGELFF	TGTGCCAGCAGTTTTCTAGCGGGAGGGATTGGCACCGGGGAGCTGTTTTTT
.	TRBV7-9	TRBJ2-1	TRBD2	CASSLYPLAGGSSYNEQFF	TGTGCCAGCAGCTTATATCCGCTAGCGGGAGGGAGCTCCTACAATGAGCAGTTCTTC
once	TRBV11-3	TRBJ2-7	TRBD2	CASSFSHSGRATYEQYF	TGTGCCAGCAGCTTTAGTCATAGCGGGAGGGCTACCTACGAGCAGTACTTC
.	TRBV4-2	TRBJ2-7	TRBD2	CASSQELTSGIFSYEQYF	TGTGCCAGCAGCCAAGAATTAACTAGCGGGATTTTCTCCTACGAGCAGTACTTC
.	TRBV28	TRBJ2-3	TRBD2	CASSSPAGDFDSDTQYF	TGTGCCAGCAGTTCCCCAGCGGGAGATTTCGACTCAGATACGCAGTATTTT
.	TRBV6-5	TRBJ1-1	.	CASPPSGGLEAFF	TGTGCCAGCCCACCATCGGGGGGCCTTGAAGCTTTCTTT
once	TRBV27	TRBJ2-7	TRBD2	CASSWATGTSGYEQYF	TGTGCCAGCAGTTGGGCCACCGGGACTAGCGGGTACGAGCAGTACTTC